A single sample is the source of the 25 T cell receptor beta chains below, sequenced in a study of a mutant IDH1 vaccine in newly diagnosed glioma. Time point: week 11, during vaccination. Vaccinated patients received 300 ug of mutant IDH1 20-mer peptide per dose, with topical imiquimod. Their antigens are not known. The protocol was immunoSEQ multiplex PCR, while the TCRdb copy is restricted to in-frame clones and leaves out a portion. The profile shows around 62,000 clones, about 89% of them singletons. This specimen was PBMCs, taken from a glioma patient whose treatment included an IDH1 peptide vaccine. The receptors originated from a man aged 35 to 55 with glioma.

This chain links TRBV2 with TRBJ1-2; D unresolved. The germline V gene encodes CDR1 SNHLY and CDR2 FYNNEI. Trimming removed 4 bases from V and 4 bases from J, with 13 bases in between. This CDR3 region has 14 residues. As DNA, the CDR3 is TGTGCCAGCAGTGCCCTCGACCCGCTCTATGGCTACACCTTC. Translating gives CASSALDPLYGYTF.

In nucleotides, the CDR3 is TGCAGCGCATATGAGGGGCCTCTATATGGCTACACCTTC. Encoded protein: CSAYEGPLYGYTF. The chain carries TRBV29-1 and TRBJ1-2; D may be TRBD1 (5 bases). The germline CDR1 and CDR2 sequences are SQVTM and ANQGSEA. The CDR3 loop spans 13 amino acids. V dropped 7 bases and J dropped 5 bases, with 17 bases sitting between them.

The rearrangement uses TRBV28 and TRBJ1-5; 10 nucleotides align to TRBD1. The CDR3 is made up of 15 amino acids. Per germline, CDR1 MDHEN and CDR2 SYDVKM. With V trimmed by 6 bases and J by 7 bases, 9 bases remained unmatched. CDR3 protein: CASRPTGQGRQPQHF. In DNA form, the CDR3 reads TGTGCCAGCAGGCCTACGGGACAGGGGAGGCAGCCCCAGCATTTT.

The chain employs TRBV27 and TRBJ2-2; 10 bases line up with TRBD2. The junction had 13 bases not matched to a gene; V was cut back by 5 bases and J by 13 bases. The CDR3 has 15 amino acids. Germline values: CDR1 MNHEY, CDR2 SMNVEV (reference sequence). As DNA, the CDR3 is TGTGCCAGCAGTAAAACTAGCGGGGTTCGGAGGGGGCTGTTTTTT. It encodes CASSKTSGVRRGLFF.

The chain employs TRBV5-5 and TRBJ2-7; D gene unclear. The CDR3 loop spans 14 amino acids. Per germline, CDR1 SGHKS and CDR2 YYEKEE (reference sequence). The ends were cut back, 0 bases at V and 1 base at J, with 8 bases in the middle. DNA of the CDR3: TGTGCCAGCAGCTTGGTCGGGCGTTCCTACGAGCAGTACGTC. Residues: CASSLVGRSYEQYV.

This sequence joins TRBV25-1 and TRBJ2-1; maybe TRBD1 (5 bases). This CDR3 is 14 amino acids long. Germline CDR1 reads MGHDK; CDR2 reads SYGVNS. V gave up 5 bases and J gave up 7 bases, with 15 bases separating them. The CDR3 sequence is CASSRPSGANEQFF. The CDR3 DNA reads TGTGCCAGCAGTCGTCCCTCTGGGGCGAATGAGCAGTTCTTC. Together with reference TRBV25-1 and TRBJ2-1, the CDR3 gives the full variable domain: EADIYQTPRYLVIGTGKKITLECSQTMGHDKMYWYQQDPGMELHLIHYSYGVNSTEKGDLSSESTVSRIRTEHFPLTLESARPSHTSQYLCASSRPSGANEQFFGPGTRLTVL.

This clone was counted a few times. V is TRBV19 and J is TRBJ1-1; D may be TRBD1 (5 bases). CDR3 size: 13 residues. The germline gives CDR1 LNHDA, CDR2 SQIVND (reference sequence). Trimming shortened V by 7 bases and J by 5 bases, and 14 bases separated the two germline ends. CDR3 sequence reads: CASMSLGLTEAFF. Written as DNA, the CDR3 is TGTGCCAGTATGAGCTTGGGGCTTACTGAAGCTTTCTTT.

The gene calls are TRBV25-1 and TRBJ2-1; possibly TRBD2 for D (6 bases). Trimming pared 6 bases from V and 4 bases from J, leaving 19 bases between. Germline assignment: CDR1 MGHDK and CDR2 SYGVNS. The CDR3 runs to 16 residues. CDR3 coding DNA: TGTGCCAGCAGCGATCCCCGGCTAGCGCTATACAATGAGCAGTTCTTC. Protein: CASSDPRLALYNEQFF.

This rearrangement joins TRBV25-1 to TRBJ1-4; D may be TRBD1 (6 bases). The germline V gene encodes CDR1 MGHDK and CDR2 SYGVNS. CDR3 length: 12 amino acids. The germline V and J ends were trimmed by 7 bases and 8 bases, with 11 bases remaining between them. CDR3 nucleotide sequence: TGTGCCAGCACAGGGGATTGGGAAAAACTGTTTTTT. Translation gives CASTGDWEKLFF.

This sequence joins TRBV9 and TRBJ1-1; D uncertain. Trimming stripped 0 bases from V and 2 bases from J, with 5 bases between. Germline V CDR1 and CDR2: SGDLS, YYNGEE. There are 13 residues in the CDR3. The CDR3: CASSVELNTEAFF. Here the CDR3 DNA reads TGTGCCAGCAGCGTAGAGTTAAACACTGAAGCTTTCTTT.

This clone was observed a handful of times. V is TRBV11-1 and J is TRBJ2-1; 7 positions agree with TRBD1. The germline gives CDR1 SGHAT, CDR2 FQDESV (reference sequence). The CDR3 sequence is 15 residues long. The V and J ends lost 5 bases and 1 base, in that order; junction bases with no gene match: 5. The CDR3 sequence: CASSPRQGSYNEQFF. DNA of the CDR3: TGTGCCAGCAGCCCCAGACAGGGATCCTACAATGAGCAGTTCTTC.

The V call is TRBV2, the J call TRBJ2-7; 7 positions match TRBD2. The germline gives CDR1 SNHLY, CDR2 FYNNEI. The V segment lost 6 bases and the J segment 5 bases; nucleotides outside the gene matches: 7. This CDR3 contains 13 residues. CDR3 sequence: CASSVTSADEQYF. In DNA form, the CDR3 reads TGTGCCAGCAGCGTTACTAGCGCCGACGAGCAGTACTTC.

The V call is TRBV5-6, the J call TRBJ2-7; 8 positions match TRBD1. V dropped 6 bases and J dropped 0; count of bases not matched to a gene: 5. CDR1 is SGHDT, CDR2 YYEEEE, per germline. The CDR3 has 14 residues. The CDR3 protein is CASTWTGPSYEQYF. CDR3 in DNA: TGTGCCAGCACCTGGACAGGGCCCTCCTACGAGCAGTACTTC.

This chain uses TRBV11-2 with TRBJ1-2; maybe TRBD1 (5 bases). The germline gives CDR1 SGHAT, CDR2 FQNNGV. The CDR3 runs to 15 residues. V lost 5 bases and J 0 bases, leaving 13 bases between the germline ends. The CDR3 here is CASSRRGSPNYGYTF. The DNA for the CDR3 is TGTGCCAGCAGCCGCCGGGGCAGCCCTAACTATGGCTACACCTTC.

CDR3 residues: CASSNTVTGRKNIQYF. CDR3 sequence (DNA): TGTGCCAGCAGCAACACCGTGACAGGGCGGAAAAACATTCAGTACTTC. This chain links TRBV21-1 with TRBJ2-4; no DNA check was done on the table's D call, TRBD1. TRBV21-1 is tagged as a pseudogene. The length of the CDR3 is 16 residues.

The chain recombines TRBV11-1 with TRBJ1-1; D is undetermined. Germline V gene lookup returns CDR1 SGHAT and CDR2 FQDESV (reference sequence). This CDR3 has 14 amino acids. V was trimmed by 3 bases and J by 0 bases, leaving 8 bases between them. CDR3 sequence: CASSFQVLNTEAFF. Written as DNA, the CDR3 is TGTGCCAGCAGCTTCCAGGTTTTGAACACTGAAGCTTTCTTT.

The chain employs TRBV7-2 and TRBJ2-2, with D perhaps TRBD1 (6 bases). The CDR3 loop spans 15 amino acids. Per the germline V gene, CDR1 is SGHTA and CDR2 is FQGNSA. Trimming removed 0 bases from V and 5 bases from J, with 10 bases in between. The CDR3 region is CASSLALGQTGELFF. The CDR3 nucleotides read TGTGCCAGCAGCTTAGCCTTGGGACAAACCGGGGAGCTGTTTTTT.

V and J are TRBV5-4 and TRBJ1-2; 8 bases align to TRBD1. This CDR3 is built from 13 residues. Germline CDR1 SGHNT, CDR2 YYREEE (reference sequence). V shed 0 bases, J shed 8 bases, and the junction held 3 bases outside the gene matches. The CDR3 spells CASSLVSGGGYTF. The CDR3 DNA follows: TGTGCCAGCAGCTTGGTGTCAGGGGGCGGCTACACCTTC.

The rearrangement joins TRBV30 to TRBJ2-5, with 9 bases that match TRBD2. The CDR3 sequence is 15 residues long. The germline V gene encodes CDR1 GTSNPN and CDR2 SVGIG (reference sequence). With 1 base clipped from V and 1 base from J, the junction kept 4 bases outside the gene matches. The CDR3 sequence is CAWSGMRGGQETQYF. The DNA of the CDR3 is TGTGCCTGGAGTGGAATGCGGGGGGGCCAAGAGACCCAGTACTTC.

The chain employs TRBV6-5 and TRBJ1-2; TRBD1 is a possible D gene (6 bases). Trimming took 4 bases from V and 5 from J, leaving 14 bases between them. CDR3 length: 14 residues. Germline loops: CDR1 MNHEY, CDR2 SVGAGI. The CDR3 bases are TGTGCCAGCAGTTCGGGATCAGGGGTTTATGGCTACACCTTC. It codes for CASSSGSGVYGYTF.

The CDR3 DNA is TGTGCCAGCAGCCGTGGACAGGAAGGGGCCGAGCAGTACGTC. Translating gives CASSRGQEGAEQYV. The genes are TRBV6-5 and TRBJ2-7; 7 positions match TRBD1. The CDR3 runs 14 residues. Germline values: CDR1 MNHEY, CDR2 SVGAGI. Trimming at V came to 6 bases and at J to 6 bases, leaving 11 bases not matched to a gene.

This rearrangement joins TRBV28 to TRBJ2-7; 7 bases fit TRBD1. The CDR3 is 17 amino acids. Unmatched junction bases numbered 20, after V lost 5 bases and J lost 7 bases. The germline V gene has CDR1 MDHEN and CDR2 SYDVKM. Here the CDR3 DNA reads TGTGCCAGCAGTCTCACCGCCGGGACAGCGGACATGGGTGAGCAGTACGTC. Protein: CASSLTAGTADMGEQYV.

This clone was seen just once. V usage is TRBV4-2 and J usage is TRBJ2-2; TRBD1 agrees at 9 bases. Germline CDR1 is LGHNA and CDR2 is YNFKEQ. J lost 0 bases, V lost 4 bases, and 3 bases had no gene match. This CDR3 spans 16 amino acids. The CDR3 here is CASSPGQGTNTGELFF. CDR3 coding DNA: TGTGCCAGCAGCCCGGGACAGGGCACGAACACCGGGGAGCTGTTTTTT.

As regards this clone: At the DNA level, this CDR3 is encoded by other sequences in the same sample as well. The rearrangement joins TRBV7-3 to TRBJ1-3, with 7 positions matching TRBD1. CDR1 and CDR2 from the germline V gene are SGHTA and FQGTGA. This CDR3 spans 15 amino acids. V lost 5 bases and J lost 2; bases outside the gene matches: 6. The CDR3 coding sequence is TGTGCCAGCAGCCCAGGAACAGGGGCTGGAAACACCATATATTTT. Its protein product is CASSPGTGAGNTIYF.

The chain employs TRBV5-4 and TRBJ2-5; 12 bases line up with TRBD2. The CDR3 has 17 residues. Trimming at V came to 2 bases and at J to 3 bases, leaving 8 bases not matched to a gene. The germline V gene encodes CDR1 SGHNT and CDR2 YYREEE (reference sequence). Here the CDR3 reads CASSLGPSGGAKETQYF. CDR3 coding DNA: TGTGCCAGCAGCTTAGGGCCTAGCGGGGGGGCAAAAGAGACCCAGTACTTC. Together with reference TRBV5-4 and TRBJ2-5, the CDR3 gives the full variable domain: ETGVTQSPTHLIKTRGQQVTLRCSSQSGHNTVSWYQQALGQGPQFIFQYYREEENGRGNFPPRFSGLQFPNYSSELNVNALELDDSALYLCASSLGPSGGAKETQYFGPGTRLLVL.